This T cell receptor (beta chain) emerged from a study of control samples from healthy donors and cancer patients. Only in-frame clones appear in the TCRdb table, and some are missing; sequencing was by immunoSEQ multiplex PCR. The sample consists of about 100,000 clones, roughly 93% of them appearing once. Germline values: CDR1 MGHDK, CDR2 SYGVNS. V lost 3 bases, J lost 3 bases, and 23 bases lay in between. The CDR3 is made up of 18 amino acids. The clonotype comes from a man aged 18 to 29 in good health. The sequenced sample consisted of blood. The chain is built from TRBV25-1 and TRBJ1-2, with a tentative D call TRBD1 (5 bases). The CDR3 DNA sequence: TGTGCCAGCAGTGACAGTCGGGGCTTTGGAGGGGTAGACTATGGCTACACCTTC. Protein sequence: CASSDSRGFGGVDYGYTF.